The entry below describes one T cell receptor (beta chain). Its antigen is currently not known. No clone much larger than this one lies a single base away; base qualities are absent. This sample was included in a study of human versus mouse CDR3 diversity and MHC coevolution (dated by TCRdb to about 2017). Broadly, across the study: The immunoSEQ assay was reported to detect one in 200,000 T cells and to minimize amplification bias from multiplex PCR. Across the mouse and human samples, each sample yielded between roughly 0.6 x 10^7 and 1.8 x 10^7 valid reads. Human naive CD4 T cell repertoires served as a reference for TCR selection on multiple MHC II alleles, compared against human-TCR-locus transgenic mice with single MHC II. The human cohort comprised three healthy volunteer blood donors, one aged 30 to 40, one aged 40 to 50 and one aged 60 to 69 at collection. Study-wide findings and limitations: Two of the three human donors showed the lowest clonal inequality scores among all compared groups. iCHAO1 estimates gave humans the largest TCR beta repertoire, 1.5 million to 2 million clonotypes, attributed likely to selection by multiple MHC II molecules. On average, humans had more CDR3 deletions and insertions than mice, indicating greater exonuclease and TdT activity. Repertoire diversity was not regarded as directly comparable between humans and mice because human T cells were selected on six or seven MHC II alleles.

Fluorescence-activated cell sorting was used to pull naive CD4 T cells, meaning cells that were CD45RO-negative and CD62L-positive, out of the PBMCs. From each donor, 45 to 60 ml of fresh peripheral blood was taken, and Ficoll density centrifugation was then used to isolate PBMCs. Cell sorting was carried out on a FACSAria III instrument, and a purity above 95% was achieved for all samples. V is shortened by 9 bases, J by 7 bases, and the region joining them spans 25 bases. The CDR3 has 15 amino acids, counting the end cysteine and phenylalanine. The entry retains the CDR3 DNA only, 45 bases that are in frame from base 1. The QIAGEN blood and tissue kit was used to extract genomic DNA from sorted cells, and the DNA was quantified on a NanoDrop 1000. The immunoSEQ platform deep sequenced and quantified TCR alpha and beta chains by multiplex PCR of genomic DNA. Under the source paper's analysis protocol: IMGT gene and region definitions were used to annotate TCR sequences. Out-of-frame rearrangements served as a stand-in for the preselection repertoire and were compared with in-frame clonotypes. To estimate repertoire size, the study used the iCHAO1 estimator that comes with the immunoSEQ platform. Clonal inequality was measured with a Gini index on in-frame amino acid clonotypes, based on the Lorenz curve. Shared clonotypes were counted with the intersect function of the R package tcR, and similarity was scored with the Jaccard index. The R prcomp function was used without normalization to run principal component analysis of V, J and V-J usage frequencies. The immuneACCESS repertoire file appears here via TCRdb, limited to in-frame rearrangements. These files lack a portion of the clones; in checked studies, under half of the deficit traces to unresolved V genes, and the cause of the others is not known. That table gives V, J and clone size, and the DNA gave D and trimming. The sample includes fewer than 80,000 clones, with under 95% observed a single time. The ten largest clones capture about 0.14% of the sample.

Sequencing was performed on naive CD4+ T cells from blood. Reading the label with the study, this specimen's cell subset or site is: CD45RO-negative CD62L-positive naive CD4 T cells. This clonotype was sampled from a person aged 30 to 69 in good health. The rearranged segments are TRBV6-7 and TRBJ2-7; TRBD1 could be the D gene, as 5 bases match. TRBV6-7 is flagged as an ORF with uncertain function. The nucleotide sequence reads as follows: TGTGCCAGAGACCCCCCGCCAGCCAGGGTTTTTGAGCAGTACTTC. This codes for CARDPPPARVFEQYF.